The sequence of this T cell receptor (beta chain) was determined in a study of human T cells and chemical hapten exposure. Whole-study context: Patients received weekly diphenylcyclopropenone doses to the scalp throughout the roughly 23-week study. Diagnoses of alopecia areata, totalis or universalis occurred in mostly female patients. Notes on the study in general: PT1 expanded TCR counts correlated positively with patch test score. High-frequency TCRs, those above 1 in 1000, stayed the same after DPC sensitization.

This clonotype was observed at least ten times. Its antigen is currently unknown. Looked up from germline, CDR1 is SGHRS and CDR2 is YFSETQ. This CDR3 is 15 amino acids long. V lost 2 bases and J 1 base, leaving 10 bases between the germline ends. Time point defined: patch test 2, 6 weeks after DPC sensitization. Sample treatment: therapeutic diphenylcyclopropenone sensitization with weekly scalp DPC. MiXCR, run by TCRdb on the RACE reads, gives a single entry per CDR3 protein. This sample has just over 350,000 distinct CDR3 sequences, with roughly 6% found just once. The receptor was derived from a woman between 18 and 29 years old with alopecia areata. Some clones in this sample may be carry-over from other donors' samples. The sequenced sample was whole blood, obtained in connection with sensitization to the hapten diphenylcyclopropenone (DPC). The rearrangement joins TRBV5-1 to TRBJ1-5; D not certain. The CDR3 protein is CASSFDGESNQPQHF. The CDR3 DNA is TGCGCCAGCAGCTTCGACGGGGAGAGCAATCAGCCCCAGCATTTT.